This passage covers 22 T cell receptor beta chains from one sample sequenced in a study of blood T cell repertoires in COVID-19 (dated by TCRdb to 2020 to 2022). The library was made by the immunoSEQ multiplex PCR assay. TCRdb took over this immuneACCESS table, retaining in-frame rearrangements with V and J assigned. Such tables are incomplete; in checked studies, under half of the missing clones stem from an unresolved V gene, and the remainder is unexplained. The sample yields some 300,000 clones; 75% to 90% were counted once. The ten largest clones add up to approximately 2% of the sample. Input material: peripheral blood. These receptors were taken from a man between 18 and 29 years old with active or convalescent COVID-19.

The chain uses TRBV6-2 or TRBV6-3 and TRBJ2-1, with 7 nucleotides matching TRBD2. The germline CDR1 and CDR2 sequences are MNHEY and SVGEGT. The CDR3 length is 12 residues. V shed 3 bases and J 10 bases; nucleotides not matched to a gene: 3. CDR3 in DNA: TGTGCCAGCAGTTATACCGGGGGGGAGCAGTTCTTC. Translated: CASSYTGGEQFF.

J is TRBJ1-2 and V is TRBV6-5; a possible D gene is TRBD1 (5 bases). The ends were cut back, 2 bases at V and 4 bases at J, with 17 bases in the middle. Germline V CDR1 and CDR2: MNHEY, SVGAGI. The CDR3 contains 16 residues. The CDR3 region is CASSYRGRELIYGYTF. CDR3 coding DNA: TGTGCCAGCAGTTACAGGGGCCGGGAGCTGATCTATGGCTACACCTTC.

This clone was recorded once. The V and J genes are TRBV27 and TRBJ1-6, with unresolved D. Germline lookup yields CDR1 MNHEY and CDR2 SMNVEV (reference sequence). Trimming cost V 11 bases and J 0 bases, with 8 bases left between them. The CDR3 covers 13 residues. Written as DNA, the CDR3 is TGTGCCGGTGGGAGCTCCTATAATTCACCCCTCCACTTT. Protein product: CAGGSSYNSPLHF.

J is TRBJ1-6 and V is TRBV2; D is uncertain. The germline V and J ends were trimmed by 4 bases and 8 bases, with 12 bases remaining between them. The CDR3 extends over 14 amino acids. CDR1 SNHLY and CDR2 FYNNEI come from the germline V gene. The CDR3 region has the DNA TGTGCCAGCAGTGGACTTATAGGCGATTCACCCCTCCACTTT. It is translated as CASSGLIGDSPLHF.

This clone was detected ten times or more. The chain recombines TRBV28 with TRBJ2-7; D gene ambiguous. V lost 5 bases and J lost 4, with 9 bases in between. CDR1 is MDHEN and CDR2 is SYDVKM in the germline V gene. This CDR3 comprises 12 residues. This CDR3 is CASSDIIYEQYF. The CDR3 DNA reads TGTGCCAGCAGTGACATTATATACGAGCAGTACTTC. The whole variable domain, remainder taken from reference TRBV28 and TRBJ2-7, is DVKVTQSSRYLVKRTGEKVFLECVQDMDHENMFWYRQDPGLGLRLIYFSYDVKMKEKGDIPEGYSVSREKKERFSLILESASTNQTSMYLCASSDIIYEQYFGPGTRLTVT.

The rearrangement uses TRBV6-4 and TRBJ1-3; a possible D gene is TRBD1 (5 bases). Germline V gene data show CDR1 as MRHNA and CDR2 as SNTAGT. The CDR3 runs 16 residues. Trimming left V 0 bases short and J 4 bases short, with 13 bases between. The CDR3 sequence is CASSDSGGALGNTIYF. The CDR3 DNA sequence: TGTGCCAGCAGTGACTCGGGCGGGGCACTCGGAAACACCATATATTTT.

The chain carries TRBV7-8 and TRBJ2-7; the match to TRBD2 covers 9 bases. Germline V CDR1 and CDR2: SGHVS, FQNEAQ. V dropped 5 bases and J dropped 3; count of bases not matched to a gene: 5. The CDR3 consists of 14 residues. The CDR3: CASSPIAGVYEQYF. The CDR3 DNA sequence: TGTGCCAGCAGCCCAATAGCGGGAGTCTACGAGCAGTACTTC.

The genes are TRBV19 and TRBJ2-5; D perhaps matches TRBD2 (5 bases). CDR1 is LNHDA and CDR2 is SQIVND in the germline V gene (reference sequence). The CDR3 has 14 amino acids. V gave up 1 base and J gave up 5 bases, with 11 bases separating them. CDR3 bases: TGTGCCAGTAGTATAGCTTCTTCGGGGGAGACCCAGTACTTC. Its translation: CASSIASSGETQYF.

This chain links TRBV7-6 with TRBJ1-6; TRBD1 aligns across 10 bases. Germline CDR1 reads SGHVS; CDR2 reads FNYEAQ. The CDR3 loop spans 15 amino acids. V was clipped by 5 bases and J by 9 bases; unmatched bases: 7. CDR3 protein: CASSERQGAGSPLHF. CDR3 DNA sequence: TGTGCCAGCAGCGAACGACAGGGGGCGGGTTCACCCCTCCACTTT.

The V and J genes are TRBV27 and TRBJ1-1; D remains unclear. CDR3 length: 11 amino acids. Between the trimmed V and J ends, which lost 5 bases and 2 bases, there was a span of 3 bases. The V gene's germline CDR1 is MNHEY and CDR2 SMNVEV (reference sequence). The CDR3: CASSSNTEAFF. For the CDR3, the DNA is TGTGCCAGCAGTAGCAACACTGAAGCTTTCTTT.

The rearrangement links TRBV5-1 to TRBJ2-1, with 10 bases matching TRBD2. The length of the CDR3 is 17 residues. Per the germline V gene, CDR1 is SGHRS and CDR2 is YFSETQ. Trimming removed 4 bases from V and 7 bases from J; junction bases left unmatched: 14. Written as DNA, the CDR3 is TGCGCCAGCAGCCCAGGAGCGGGAGGGCCCGCTGGTAATGAGCAGTTCTTC. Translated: CASSPGAGGPAGNEQFF.

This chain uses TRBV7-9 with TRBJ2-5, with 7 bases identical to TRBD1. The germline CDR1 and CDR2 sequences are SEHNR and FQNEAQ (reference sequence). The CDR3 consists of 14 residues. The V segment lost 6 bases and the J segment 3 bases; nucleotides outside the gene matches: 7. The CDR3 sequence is CASRDWDSKETQYF. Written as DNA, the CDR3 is TGTGCCAGCAGGGATTGGGACAGCAAAGAGACCCAGTACTTC.

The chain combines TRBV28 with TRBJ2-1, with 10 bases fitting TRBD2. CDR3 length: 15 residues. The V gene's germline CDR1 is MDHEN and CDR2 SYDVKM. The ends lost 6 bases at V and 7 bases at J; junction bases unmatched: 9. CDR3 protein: CASSGLAGVDNEQFF. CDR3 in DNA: TGTGCCAGCAGCGGGCTAGCGGGAGTCGATAATGAGCAGTTCTTC.

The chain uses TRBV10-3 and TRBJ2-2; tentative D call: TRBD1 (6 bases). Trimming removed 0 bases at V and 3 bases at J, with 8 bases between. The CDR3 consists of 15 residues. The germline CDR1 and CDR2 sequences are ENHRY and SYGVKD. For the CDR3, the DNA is TGTGCCATCAGTGAGTCGGGGACATACACCGGGGAGCTGTTTTTT. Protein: CAISESGTYTGELFF.

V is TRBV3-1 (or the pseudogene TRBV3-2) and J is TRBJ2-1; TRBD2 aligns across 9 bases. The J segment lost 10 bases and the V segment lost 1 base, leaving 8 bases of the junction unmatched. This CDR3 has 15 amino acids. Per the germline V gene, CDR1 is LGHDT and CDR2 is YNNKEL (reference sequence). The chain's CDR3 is CASSQVLAGTVEQFF. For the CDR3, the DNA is TGTGCCAGCAGCCAAGTTCTAGCGGGAACTGTAGAGCAGTTCTTC.

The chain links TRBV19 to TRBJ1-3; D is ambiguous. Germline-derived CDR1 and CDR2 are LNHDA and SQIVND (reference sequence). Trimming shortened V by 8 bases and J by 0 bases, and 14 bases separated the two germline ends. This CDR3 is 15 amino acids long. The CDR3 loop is CASRRAGNSGNTIYF. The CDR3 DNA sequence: TGTGCCAGTCGGAGGGCCGGCAACTCTGGAAACACCATATATTTT.

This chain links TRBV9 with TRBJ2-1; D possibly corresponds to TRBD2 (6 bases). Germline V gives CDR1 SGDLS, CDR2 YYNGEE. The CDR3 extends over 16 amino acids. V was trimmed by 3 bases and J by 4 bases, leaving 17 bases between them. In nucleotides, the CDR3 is TGTGCCAGCAGCGCGACCTTTAGCGGCGGGTACAATGAGCAGTTCTTC. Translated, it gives CASSATFSGGYNEQFF. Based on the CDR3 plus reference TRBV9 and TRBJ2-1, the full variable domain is DSGVTQTPKHLITATGQRVTLRCSPRSGDLSVYWYQQSLDQGLQFLIQYYNGEERAKGNILERFSAQQFPDLHSELNLSSLELGDSALYFCASSATFSGGYNEQFFGPGTRLTVL.

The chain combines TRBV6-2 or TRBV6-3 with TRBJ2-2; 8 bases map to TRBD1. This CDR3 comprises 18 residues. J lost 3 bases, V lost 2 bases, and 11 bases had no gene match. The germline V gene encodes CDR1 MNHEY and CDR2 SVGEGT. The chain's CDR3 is CASSYLFATGEDTGELFF. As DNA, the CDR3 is TGTGCCAGCAGTTACCTTTTCGCGACAGGGGAAGACACCGGGGAGCTGTTTTTT.

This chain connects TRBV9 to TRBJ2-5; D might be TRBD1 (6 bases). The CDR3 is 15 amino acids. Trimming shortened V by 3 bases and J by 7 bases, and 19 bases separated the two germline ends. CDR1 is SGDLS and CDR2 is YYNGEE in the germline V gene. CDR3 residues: CASSETGTSFGTQYF. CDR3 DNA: TGTGCCAGCAGCGAGACCGGGACATCGTTCGGGACCCAGTACTTC.

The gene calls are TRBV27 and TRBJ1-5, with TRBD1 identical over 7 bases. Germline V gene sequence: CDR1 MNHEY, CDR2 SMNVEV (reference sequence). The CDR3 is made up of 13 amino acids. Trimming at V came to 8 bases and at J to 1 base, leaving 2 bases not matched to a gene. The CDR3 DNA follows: TGTGCCAGCGCACAGGGGAGCAATCAGCCCCAGCATTTT. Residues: CASAQGSNQPQHF.

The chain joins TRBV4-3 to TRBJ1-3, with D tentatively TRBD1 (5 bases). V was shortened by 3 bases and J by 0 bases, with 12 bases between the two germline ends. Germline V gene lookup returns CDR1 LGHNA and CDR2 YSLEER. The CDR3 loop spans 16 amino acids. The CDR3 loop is CASSQHRSYSGNTIYF. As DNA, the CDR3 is TGCGCCAGCAGCCAGCACAGGAGCTACTCTGGAAACACCATATATTTT.

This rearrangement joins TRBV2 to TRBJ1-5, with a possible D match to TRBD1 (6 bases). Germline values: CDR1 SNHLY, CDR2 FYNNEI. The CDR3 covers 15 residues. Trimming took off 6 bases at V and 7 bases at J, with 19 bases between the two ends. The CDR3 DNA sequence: TGTGCCAGCAGGGGGGACGGGGGGGCTAGACAGCCCCAGCATTTT. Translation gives CASRGDGGARQPQHF.